The 17 T cell receptor beta chains given below trace back to one sample, sequenced in a study of Graves' ophthalmopathy and Graves' hyperthyroidism. TCR beta CDR3 amplification used RNA transcripts. HTBI-primed RT-PCR formed the first round, and a multiplex PCR formed the second. From the multiplex PCR reads, TCRdb called clonotypes with MiXCR, one entry per CDR3 protein. The sample carries about 740,000 distinct CDR3 sequences, 40% recorded once. Sequenced: peripheral blood. These TCRs come from an adult man with Graves' ophthalmopathy.

As concerns this clonotype: The junction and the germline gene differ at one end; a read error may be behind it. The genes are TRBV20-1 and TRBJ2-7; D is perhaps TRBD2 (7 bases). Germline V gene sequence: CDR1 DFQATT, CDR2 SNEGSKA (reference sequence). This CDR3 has 15 residues. The CDR3 DNA is TGCGGTGCTAGTGTAGGCGGGGGCTCACTCTACGAGCAGTACTTC. Amino acids: CGASVGGGSLYEQYF.

This clonotype was seen at least ten times. V usage is TRBV29-1 and J usage is TRBJ1-1; D remains unclear. The V end lost 7 bases, the J end lost 6 bases, and 15 bases lay between the germline ends. Germline V gene sequence: CDR1 SQVTM, CDR2 ANQGSEA. The CDR3 spans 12 residues. CDR3 protein: CSAVGQWPEAFF. As DNA, the CDR3 is TGCAGCGCTGTGGGCCAATGGCCTGAAGCTTTCTTT.

The chain carries TRBV25-1 and TRBJ1-2; weak D call: TRBD1 (5 bases). Looked up from germline, CDR1 is MGHDK and CDR2 is SYGVNS. The CDR3 consists of 15 residues. Trimming took 4 bases from V and 10 from J, leaving 22 bases between them. CDR3 sequence reads: CASSASRVLDQVYTF. The CDR3 bases are TGTGCCAGCAGTGCTTCCAGGGTCCTCGATCAAGTCTACACCTTC.

The CDR3 region is CARDSVSETQYF. CDR3 nucleotide sequence: TGTGCTAGAGATTCCGTCTCAGAGACCCAGTACTTC. V gene TRBV25-1 combines with J gene TRBJ2-5; D unresolved. Per germline, CDR1 MGHDK and CDR2 SYGVNS. The CDR3 has 12 amino acids.

This clonotype was seen at least ten times. This rearrangement joins TRBV29-1 to TRBJ1-1, with D possibly being TRBD1 (5 bases). Germline-derived CDR1 and CDR2 are SQVTM and ANQGSEA. V was shortened by 4 bases and J by 1 base, with 10 bases between the two germline ends. This CDR3 has 13 amino acids. CDR3 amino acids: CSVAWGGNTEAFF. The CDR3 nucleotides read TGCAGCGTTGCATGGGGGGGGAACACTGAAGCTTTCTTT.

The chain recombines TRBV25-1 with TRBJ2-7; 8 bases align to TRBD1. Looked up from germline, CDR1 is MGHDK and CDR2 is SYGVNS. The CDR3 has 15 amino acids. The J segment lost 2 bases and the V segment lost 6 bases, leaving 9 bases of the junction unmatched. CDR3 protein: CASRLGQGSPYEQYF. As DNA, the CDR3 is TGTGCCAGCAGATTAGGACAGGGTTCGCCCTACGAGCAGTACTTC.

The chain carries TRBV20-1 and TRBJ2-7; D perhaps matches TRBD1 (6 bases). V lost 0 bases to trimming and J lost 2 bases, with 11 bases between them. CDR3 size: 14 residues. Germline lookup yields CDR1 DFQATT and CDR2 SNEGSKA (reference sequence). The DNA of the CDR3 is TGCAGTGCTAGAGACCGGGACACGACCTACGAGCAGTACTTC. This encodes CSARDRDTTYEQYF.

The chain is built from TRBV25-1 and TRBJ1-2; D is undetermined. CDR1 is MGHDK and CDR2 is SYGVNS in the germline V gene. V lost 11 bases and J 7 bases, leaving 20 bases between the germline ends. This CDR3 region has 13 residues. CDR3: CAWHHTEFRGYTF. The CDR3 DNA reads TGTGCCTGGCACCACACAGAGTTCCGTGGCTACACCTTC.

This clonotype showed up many times. The rearrangement joins TRBV25-1 to TRBJ1-1; D remains ambiguous. Trimming took off 2 bases at V and 3 bases at J, with 7 bases between the two ends. This CDR3 comprises 13 residues. Germline CDR1 MGHDK, CDR2 SYGVNS. CDR3 residues: CASSETVDTEAFF. Written as DNA, the CDR3 is TGTGCCAGCAGTGAAACGGTTGACACTGAAGCTTTCTTT.

The chain joins TRBV2 to TRBJ2-5, with D possibly being TRBD1 or TRBD2 (5 bases each). Germline V lookup: CDR1 SNHLY, CDR2 FYNNEI. CDR3 length equals 16 residues. The V and J ends lost 6 bases and 1 base respectively, with 18 bases between them. In nucleotides, the CDR3 is TGTGCCAGCAGACCCGTCAGGGAGCCTTCCCAAGAGACCCAGTACTTC. Translating it yields CASRPVREPSQETQYF.

Ten or more counts support this clonotype. This chain's CDR3 is CASTAEGTEAFF. The CDR3 nucleotides read TGTGCCAGCACTGCGGAGGGCACTGAAGCTTTCTTT. The chain uses TRBV7-9 and TRBJ1-1; D not certain. V lost 7 bases and J lost 4, with 10 bases in between. The CDR3 is 12 amino acids. Germline assignment: CDR1 SEHNR and CDR2 FQNEAQ (reference sequence).

This clonotype was counted many times. Here the CDR3 reads CASSSPGMRRETQYF. CDR3 bases: TGTGCCAGCAGCTCGCCGGGAATGAGGAGAGAGACCCAGTACTTC. The genes are TRBV7-9 and TRBJ2-5, with D perhaps matching TRBD2 (5 bases). CDR1 is SEHNR and CDR2 is FQNEAQ in the germline V gene (reference sequence). The CDR3 covers 15 residues. V shed 4 bases and J shed 4 bases, with 16 bases lying between them.

The chain couples TRBV6-5 to TRBJ1-5; a weak D match, TRBD1 (5 bases). Germline CDR1 is MNHEY and CDR2 is SVGAGI. Trimming took 6 bases from V and 4 from J, leaving 16 bases between them. The CDR3 covers 15 residues. CDR3 region: CASSPSGRKNQPQHF. CDR3 sequence (DNA): TGTGCCAGCAGCCCCTCGGGACGGAAAAATCAGCCCCAGCATTTT.

About this clonotype itself: A read error may account for a junction end that differs from germline. The chain combines TRBV5-1 with TRBJ1-1; TRBD1 is a possible D gene (6 bases). There are 13 residues in the CDR3. Germline values: CDR1 SGHRS, CDR2 YFSETQ. The CDR3 DNA is TGCGCCAGCAGCCAAGCAGGGGTTACTGAAGCTCTCTTT. This sequence encodes CASSQAGVTEALF.

In this sample, this clonotype turned up a few times. The chain links TRBV20-1 to TRBJ2-7, with D perhaps TRBD2 (6 bases). This CDR3 is 13 amino acids long. With 5 bases removed from V and 3 bases from J, the gap between germline ends came to 14 bases. Looked up from germline, CDR1 is DFQATT and CDR2 is SNEGSKA (reference sequence). CDR3 sequence reads: CSASAGVIYEQYF. As DNA, the CDR3 is TGCAGTGCTTCAGCGGGCGTAATCTACGAGCAGTACTTC.

This clonotype came up many times. The chain joins TRBV12-3 or TRBV12-4 to TRBJ1-6, with no clear D. Trimming removed 3 bases at V and 9 bases at J, with 6 bases between. CDR3 length: 12 residues. As DNA, the CDR3 is TGTGCCAGCAGTTTCTTTGGTTCACCCCTCCACTTT. It yields the protein CASSFFGSPLHF.

At least ten counts were recorded for this clonotype. The chain has TRBV10-3 and TRBJ2-7; TRBD2 matches at 8 bases. CDR1 is ENHRY and CDR2 is SYGVKD in the germline V gene. The CDR3 has 12 amino acids. The ends lost 6 bases at V and 3 bases at J; junction bases unmatched: 1. The CDR3 bases are TGTGCCATCAGGGGGACTAGCTACGAGCAGTACTTC. It is translated as CAIRGTSYEQYF.